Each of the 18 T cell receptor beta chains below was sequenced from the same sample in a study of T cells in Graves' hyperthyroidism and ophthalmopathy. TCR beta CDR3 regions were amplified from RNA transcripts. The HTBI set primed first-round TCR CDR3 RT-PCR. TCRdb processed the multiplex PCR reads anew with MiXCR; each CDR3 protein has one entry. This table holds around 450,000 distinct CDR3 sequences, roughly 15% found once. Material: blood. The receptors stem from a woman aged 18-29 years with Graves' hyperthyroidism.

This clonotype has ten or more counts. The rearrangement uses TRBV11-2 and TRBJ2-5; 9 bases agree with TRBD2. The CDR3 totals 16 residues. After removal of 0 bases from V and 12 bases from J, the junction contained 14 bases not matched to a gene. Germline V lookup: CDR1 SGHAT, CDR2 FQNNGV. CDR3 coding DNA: TGTGCCAGCAGCTTAGATCGTGGGAGTAGCGGGGGCCGGGAGTACTTC. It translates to CASSLDRGSSGGREYF. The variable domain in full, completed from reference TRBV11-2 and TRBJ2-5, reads EAGVAQSPRYKIIEKRQSVAFWCNPISGHATLYWYQQILGQGPKLLIQFQNNGVVDDSQLPKDRFSAERLKGVDSTLKIQPAKLEDSAVYLCASSLDRGSSGGREYFGPGTRLLVL.

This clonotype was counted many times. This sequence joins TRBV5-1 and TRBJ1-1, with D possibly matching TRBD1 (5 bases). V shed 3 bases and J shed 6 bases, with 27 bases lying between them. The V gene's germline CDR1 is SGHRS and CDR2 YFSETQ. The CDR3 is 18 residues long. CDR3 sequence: CASSYLTPTEGFTAEAFF. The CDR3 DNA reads TGCGCCAGCAGCTACCTGACCCCGACGGAGGGGTTTACGGCTGAAGCTTTCTTT.

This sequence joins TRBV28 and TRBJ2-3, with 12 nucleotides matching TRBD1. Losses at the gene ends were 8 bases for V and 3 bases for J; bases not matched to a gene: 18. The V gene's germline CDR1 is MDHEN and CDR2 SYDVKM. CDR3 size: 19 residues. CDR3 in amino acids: CASSGTGGLREGSTDTQYF. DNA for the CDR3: TGTGCCAGCTCCGGGACAGGGGGCTTGCGGGAGGGTTCGACAGATACGCAGTATTTT.

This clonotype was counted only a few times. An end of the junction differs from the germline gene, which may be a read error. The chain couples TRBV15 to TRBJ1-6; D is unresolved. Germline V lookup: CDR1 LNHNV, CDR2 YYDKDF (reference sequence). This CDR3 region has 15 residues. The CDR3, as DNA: TGTGCCACCAGCATCGAGTATAGGGTCTATTCATCCCTCCACTTT. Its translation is CATSIEYRVYSSLHF.

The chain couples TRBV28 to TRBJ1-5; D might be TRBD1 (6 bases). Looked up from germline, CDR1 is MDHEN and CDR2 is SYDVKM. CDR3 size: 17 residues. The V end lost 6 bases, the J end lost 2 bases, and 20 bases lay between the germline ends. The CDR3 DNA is TGTGCCAGCAGCCCCAGGACAGCCTACTATGGCAATCAGCCCCAGCATTTT. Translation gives CASSPRTAYYGNQPQHF.

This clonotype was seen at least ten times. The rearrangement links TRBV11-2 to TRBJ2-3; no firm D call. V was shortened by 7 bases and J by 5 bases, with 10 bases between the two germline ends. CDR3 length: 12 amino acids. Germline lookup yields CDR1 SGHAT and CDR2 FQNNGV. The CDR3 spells CASTANGDTQYF. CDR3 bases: TGTGCCAGCACGGCAAACGGAGATACGCAGTATTTT.

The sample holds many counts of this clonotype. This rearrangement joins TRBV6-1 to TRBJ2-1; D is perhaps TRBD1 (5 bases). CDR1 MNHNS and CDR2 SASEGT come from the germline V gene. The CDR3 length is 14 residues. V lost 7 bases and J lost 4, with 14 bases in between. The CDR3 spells CASNQGAEYNEQFF. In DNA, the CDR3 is TGTGCCAGCAACCAAGGGGCGGAGTACAATGAGCAGTTCTTC.

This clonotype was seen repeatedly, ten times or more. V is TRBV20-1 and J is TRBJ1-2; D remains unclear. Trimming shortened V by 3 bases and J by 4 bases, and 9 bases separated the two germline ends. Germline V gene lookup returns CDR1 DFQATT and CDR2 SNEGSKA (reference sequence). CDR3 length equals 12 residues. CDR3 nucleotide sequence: TGCAGTGCTAGGGACGGCGCCTATGGCTACACCTTC. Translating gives CSARDGAYGYTF.

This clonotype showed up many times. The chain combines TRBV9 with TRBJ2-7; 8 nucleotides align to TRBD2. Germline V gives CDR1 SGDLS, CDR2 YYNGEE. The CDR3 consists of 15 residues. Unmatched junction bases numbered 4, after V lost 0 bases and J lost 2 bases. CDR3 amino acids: CASSVGQRGTYEQYF. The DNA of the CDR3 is TGTGCCAGCAGCGTAGGCCAGCGGGGGACCTACGAGCAGTACTTC. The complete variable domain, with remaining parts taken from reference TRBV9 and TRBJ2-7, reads DSGVTQTPKHLITATGQRVTLRCSPRSGDLSVYWYQQSLDQGLQFLIQYYNGEERAKGNILERFSAQQFPDLHSELNLSSLELGDSALYFCASSVGQRGTYEQYFGPGTRLTVT.

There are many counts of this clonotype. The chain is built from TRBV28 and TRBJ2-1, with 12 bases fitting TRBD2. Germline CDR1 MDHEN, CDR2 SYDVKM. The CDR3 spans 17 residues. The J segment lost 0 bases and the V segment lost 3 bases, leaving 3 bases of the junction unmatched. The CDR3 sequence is CASSFLAGGGSYNEQFF. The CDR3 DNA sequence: TGTGCCAGCAGTTTCCTAGCGGGAGGGGGCTCCTACAATGAGCAGTTCTTC.

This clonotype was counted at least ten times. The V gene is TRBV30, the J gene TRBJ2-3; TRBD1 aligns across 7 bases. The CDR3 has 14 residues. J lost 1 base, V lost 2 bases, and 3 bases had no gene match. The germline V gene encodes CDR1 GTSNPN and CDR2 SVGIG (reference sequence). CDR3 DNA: TGTGCCTGGAGTTTAACAGGGGGCACAGATACGCAGTATTTT. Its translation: CAWSLTGGTDTQYF.

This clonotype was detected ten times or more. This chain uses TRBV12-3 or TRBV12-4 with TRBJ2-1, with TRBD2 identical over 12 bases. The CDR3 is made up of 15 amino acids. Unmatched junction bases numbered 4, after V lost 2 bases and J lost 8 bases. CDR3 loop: CASSLKLAGGDEQFF. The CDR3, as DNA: TGTGCCAGCAGTTTAAAACTAGCGGGAGGCGATGAGCAGTTCTTC.

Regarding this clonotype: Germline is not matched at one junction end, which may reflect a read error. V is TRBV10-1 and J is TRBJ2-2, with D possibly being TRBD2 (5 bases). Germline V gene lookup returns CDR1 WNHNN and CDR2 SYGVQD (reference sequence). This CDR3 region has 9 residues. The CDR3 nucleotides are TGCGCCTGTACCGGGAAGCTGTTTTTT. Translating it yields CACTGKLFF.

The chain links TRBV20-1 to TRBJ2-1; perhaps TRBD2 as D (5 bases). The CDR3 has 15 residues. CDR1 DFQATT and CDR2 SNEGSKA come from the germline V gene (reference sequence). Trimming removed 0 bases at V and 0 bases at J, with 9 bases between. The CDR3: CSARDLASSYNEQFF. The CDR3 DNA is TGCAGTGCTAGAGATCTAGCCAGCTCCTACAATGAGCAGTTCTTC.

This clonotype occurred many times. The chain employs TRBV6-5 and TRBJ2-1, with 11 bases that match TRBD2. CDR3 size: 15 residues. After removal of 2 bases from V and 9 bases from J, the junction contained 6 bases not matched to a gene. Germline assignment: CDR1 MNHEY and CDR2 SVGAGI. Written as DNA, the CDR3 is TGTGCCAGCAGTTACGTAGCGGGAGGGCCGCTTGAGCAGTTCTTC. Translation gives CASSYVAGGPLEQFF.

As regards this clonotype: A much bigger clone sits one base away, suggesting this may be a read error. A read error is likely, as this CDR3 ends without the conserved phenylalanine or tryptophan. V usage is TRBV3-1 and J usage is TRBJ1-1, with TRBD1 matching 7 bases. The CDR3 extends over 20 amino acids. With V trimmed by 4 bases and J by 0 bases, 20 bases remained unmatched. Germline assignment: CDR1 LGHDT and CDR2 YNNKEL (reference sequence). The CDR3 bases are TGTGCCAGCAGCCCCCAAAGGCTCCGGCCAGGGGGTTTGGTGAACACTGAAGCTTTCTCT. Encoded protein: CASSPQRLRPGGLVNTEAFS.

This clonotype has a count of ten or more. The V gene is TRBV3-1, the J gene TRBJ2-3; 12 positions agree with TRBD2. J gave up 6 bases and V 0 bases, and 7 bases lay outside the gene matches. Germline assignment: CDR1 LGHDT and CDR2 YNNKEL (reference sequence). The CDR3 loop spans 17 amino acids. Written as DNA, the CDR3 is TGTGCCAGCAGCCAAGATGGACTAGCGGGAATTGGGGATACGCAGTATTTT. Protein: CASSQDGLAGIGDTQYF.

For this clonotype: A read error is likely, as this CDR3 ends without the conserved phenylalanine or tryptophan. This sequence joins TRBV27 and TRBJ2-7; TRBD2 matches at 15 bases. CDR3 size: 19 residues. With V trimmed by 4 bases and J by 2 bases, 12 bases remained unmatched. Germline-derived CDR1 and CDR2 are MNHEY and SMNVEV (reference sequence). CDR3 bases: TGTGCCAGCAGTTCCTCGGGACTAGCGGGAGGATGGCCTGCCTACGAGCAGTACTGC. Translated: CASSSSGLAGGWPAYEQYC.